What follows is one TCR beta chain and its context. What it recognizes is unknown. This record belongs to a study of beta chain features in type 1 diabetes. About the research overall: Summed over all samples, the examined sorted cells came to under 110,000,000.

Study conclusions and caveats: Amplification by PCR could prefer shorter templates, with the same effect in patients and controls. VDJ junctions sequenced from type 1 diabetes patients showed fewer insertions and more deletions. Patients with Type 1 diabetes showed moderately but significantly shorter TCRB CDR3s in all four CD4+ subsets.

All of the isolated RNA was reverse transcribed, so expressed TCRB transcripts were sequenced. Clones were read by immunoSEQ multiplex PCR, and TCRdb kept only the in-frame ones, dropping some. The data show 130,000 to 150,000 clones, approximately 9.2% seen once. This CDR3 spans 11 amino acids. The V and J ends lost 3 bases and 10 bases respectively, with 6 bases between them. Germline CDR1 is ENHRY and CDR2 is SYGVKD. The receptor's source is a young man in good health. The V call is TRBV10-3, the J call TRBJ2-2, with D perhaps TRBD2 (5 bases). Sequences were obtained from central memory CD4+ T cells from blood. The CDR3 DNA reads as TGTGCCATCAGTGACGGGGTGGAGCTGTTTTTT. It codes for CAISDGVELFF.